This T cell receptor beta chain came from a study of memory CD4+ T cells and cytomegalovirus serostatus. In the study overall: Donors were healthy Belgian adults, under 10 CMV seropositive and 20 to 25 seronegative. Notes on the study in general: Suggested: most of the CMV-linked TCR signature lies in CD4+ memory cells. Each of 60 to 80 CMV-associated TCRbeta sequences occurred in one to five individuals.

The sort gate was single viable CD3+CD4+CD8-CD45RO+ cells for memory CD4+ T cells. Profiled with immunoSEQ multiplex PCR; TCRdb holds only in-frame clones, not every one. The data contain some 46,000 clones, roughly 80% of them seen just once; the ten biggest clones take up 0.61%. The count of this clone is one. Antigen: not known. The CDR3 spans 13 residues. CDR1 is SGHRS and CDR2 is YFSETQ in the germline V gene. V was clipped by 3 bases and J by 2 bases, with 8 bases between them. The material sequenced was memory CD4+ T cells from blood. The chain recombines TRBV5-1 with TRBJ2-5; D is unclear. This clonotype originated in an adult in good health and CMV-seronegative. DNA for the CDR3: TGCGCCAGCAGCTACGGGCTGCAAGAGACCCAGTACTTC. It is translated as CASSYGLQETQYF.